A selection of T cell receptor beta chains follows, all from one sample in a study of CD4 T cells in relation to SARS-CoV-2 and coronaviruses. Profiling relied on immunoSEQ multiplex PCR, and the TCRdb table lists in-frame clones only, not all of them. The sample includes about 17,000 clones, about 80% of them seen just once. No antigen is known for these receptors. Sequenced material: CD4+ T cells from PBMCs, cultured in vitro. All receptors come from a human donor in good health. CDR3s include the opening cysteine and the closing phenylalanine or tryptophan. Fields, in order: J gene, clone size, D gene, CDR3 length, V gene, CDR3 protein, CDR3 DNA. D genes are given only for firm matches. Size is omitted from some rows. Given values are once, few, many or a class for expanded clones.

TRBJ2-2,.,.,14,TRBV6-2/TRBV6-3,CASSFFGSTGELFF,TGTGCCAGCAGTTTCTTTGGGAGCACCGGGGAGCTGTTTTTT
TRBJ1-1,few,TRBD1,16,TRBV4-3,CASSQSKTGADTEAFF,TGCGCCAGCAGCCAAAGTAAAACAGGGGCGGACACTGAAGCTTTCTTT
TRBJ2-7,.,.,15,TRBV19,CASSRGLPSSYEQYF,TGTGCCAGTAGTAGGGGACTCCCGAGCTCCTACGAGCAGTACTTC
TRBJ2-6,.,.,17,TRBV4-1,CASSQVGRNSGANVLTF,TGCGCCAGCAGCCAAGTGGGACGGAACTCTGGGGCCAACGTCCTGACTTTC
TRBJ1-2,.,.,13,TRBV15,CATSREELSGYTF,TGTGCCACCAGCAGAGAAGAGCTCTCCGGCTACACCTTC
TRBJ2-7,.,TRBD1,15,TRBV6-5,CASRRDRATPYEQYF,TGTGCCAGCAGGCGGGACAGGGCTACCCCCTACGAGCAGTACTTC
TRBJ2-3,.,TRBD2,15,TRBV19,CASSTTSGRTDTQYF,TGTGCCAGTAGTACAACTAGCGGGAGGACAGATACGCAGTATTTT
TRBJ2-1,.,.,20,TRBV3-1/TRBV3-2,CASSLHDMTERRGAYNEQFF,TGTGCCAGCAGCCTCCACGACATGACGGAGCGTCGAGGGGCGTACAATGAGCAGTTCTTC
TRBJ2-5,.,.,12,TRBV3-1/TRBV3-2,CASSQDQETQYF,TGTGCCAGCAGCCAGGACCAAGAGACCCAGTACTTC
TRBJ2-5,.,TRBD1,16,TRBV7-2,CASSLAKPGQQETQYF,TGTGCCAGCAGCTTAGCGAAGCCGGGACAGCAAGAGACCCAGTACTTC
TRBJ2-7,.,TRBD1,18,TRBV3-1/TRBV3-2,CASSQASLNRGRSYEQYF,TGTGCCAGCAGCCAAGCCTCCTTAAACAGGGGGCGCTCCTACGAGCAGTACTTC
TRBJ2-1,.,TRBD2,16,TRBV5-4,CASTIRTSGAYNEQFF,TGTGCCAGCACCATTAGGACTAGCGGGGCCTACAATGAGCAGTTCTTC
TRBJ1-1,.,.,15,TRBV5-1,CASSAGEGMNTEAFF,TGCGCCAGCAGCGCAGGGGAGGGCATGAACACTGAAGCTTTCTTT
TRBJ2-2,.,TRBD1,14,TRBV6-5,CASSRDRAVGELFF,TGTGCCAGCAGTCGGGACAGGGCAGTCGGGGAGCTGTTTTTT
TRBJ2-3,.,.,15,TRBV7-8,CASSLVGRGTDTQYF,TGTGCCAGCAGCTTAGTAGGCAGGGGAACAGATACGCAGTATTTT
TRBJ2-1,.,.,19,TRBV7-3,CASSRTKNPTGRDYNEQFF,TGTGCCAGCAGCCGAACTAAAAACCCGACGGGTCGTGACTACAATGAGCAGTTCTTC
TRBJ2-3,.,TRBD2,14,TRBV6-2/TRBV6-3,CASSSSGGGNTQYF,TGTGCCAGCAGTTCCAGCGGGGGGGGAAATACGCAGTATTTT
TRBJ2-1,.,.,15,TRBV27,CASTIRVGTYNEQFF,TGTGCCAGCACCATTCGAGTCGGAACCTACAATGAGCAGTTCTTC
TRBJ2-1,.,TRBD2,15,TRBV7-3,CASSPGLAGGDEQFF,TGTGCCAGCAGCCCGGGACTAGCGGGAGGGGATGAGCAGTTCTTC
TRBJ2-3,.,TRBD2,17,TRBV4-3,CASSPSVRGGRADTQYF,TGCGCCAGCAGCCCCTCAGTGCGGGGGGGCCGGGCAGATACGCAGTATTTT
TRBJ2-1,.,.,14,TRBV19,CASCQGSSYNEQFF,TGTGCCAGTTGTCAGGGGAGCTCCTACAATGAGCAGTTCTTC
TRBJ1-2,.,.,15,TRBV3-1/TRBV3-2,CASSPNVGSNYGYTF,TGTGCCAGCAGCCCCAATGTAGGCAGTAACTATGGCTACACCTTC
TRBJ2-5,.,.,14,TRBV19,CASSIGRGQETQYF,TGTGCCAGTAGTATAGGCCGGGGCCAAGAGACCCAGTACTTC
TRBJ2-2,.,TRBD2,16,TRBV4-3,CASSPRLAGYTGELFF,TGCGCCAGCAGCCCCCGACTAGCGGGGTACACCGGGGAGCTGTTTTTT
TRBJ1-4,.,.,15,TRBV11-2,CASSLVGGFNEKLFF,TGTGCCAGCAGCTTAGTTGGGGGCTTTAATGAAAAACTGTTTTTT
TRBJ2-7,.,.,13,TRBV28,CASISAATYEQYF,TGTGCCAGCATCAGTGCGGCCACCTACGAGCAGTACTTC
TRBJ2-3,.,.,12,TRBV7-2,CASSFIADTQYF,TGTGCCAGCAGCTTTATCGCAGATACGCAGTATTTT
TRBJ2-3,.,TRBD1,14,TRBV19,CASSPGTGADTQYF,TGTGCCAGTAGTCCCGGGACAGGGGCAGATACGCAGTATTTT
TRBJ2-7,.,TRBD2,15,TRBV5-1,CASSLPGLAGDEQYF,TGCGCCAGCAGCTTACCGGGACTAGCGGGAGACGAGCAGTACTTC
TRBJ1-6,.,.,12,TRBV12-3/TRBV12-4,CASSTLNSPLHF,TGTGCCAGCAGTACATTAAATTCACCCCTCCACTTT
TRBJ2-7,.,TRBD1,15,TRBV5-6,CASSLPGQGDPEQYF,TGTGCCAGCAGCCTACCCGGACAGGGTGATCCCGAGCAGTACTTC
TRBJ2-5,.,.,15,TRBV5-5,CASSLASSIQETQYF,TGTGCCAGCAGCTTGGCTAGCAGTATTCAAGAGACCCAGTACTTC
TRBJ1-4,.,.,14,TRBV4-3,CASSPGATNEKLFF,TGCGCCAGCAGCCCGGGGGCAACTAATGAAAAACTGTTTTTT
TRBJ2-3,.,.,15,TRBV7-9,CASTPGGTSTDTQYF,TGTGCCAGCACCCCTGGAGGGACTAGCACAGATACGCAGTATTTT
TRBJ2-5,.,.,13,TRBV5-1,CASSLRVGETQYF,TGCGCCAGCAGCTTGAGGGTCGGGGAGACCCAGTACTTC
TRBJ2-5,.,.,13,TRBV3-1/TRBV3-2,CASSQGTRRSQYF,TGTGCCAGCAGCCAGGGGACCCGACGGTCCCAGTACTTC
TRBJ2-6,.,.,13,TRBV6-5,CASRGGGANVLTF,TGTGCCAGCAGGGGCGGGGGGGCCAACGTCCTGACTTTC
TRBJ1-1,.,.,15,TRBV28,CASSSPTGTNTEAFF,TGTGCCAGCAGTTCTCCGACAGGAACGAACACTGAAGCTTTCTTT
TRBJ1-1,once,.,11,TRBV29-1,CSVGSNTEAFF,TGCAGCGTTGGTAGCAACACTGAAGCTTTCTTT
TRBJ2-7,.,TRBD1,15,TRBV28,CASSRLGTGGHEQYF,TGTGCCAGCAGCCGACTCGGGACAGGGGGGCACGAGCAGTACTTC
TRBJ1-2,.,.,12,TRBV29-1,CSVEHGGYGYTF,TGCAGCGTTGAACATGGTGGCTATGGCTACACCTTC
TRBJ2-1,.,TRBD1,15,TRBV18,CASSPQGVGYNEQFF,TGTGCCAGCTCACCTCAGGGGGTAGGCTACAATGAGCAGTTCTTC
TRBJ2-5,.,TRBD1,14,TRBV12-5,CASGHRDREETQYF,TGTGCTAGTGGTCACCGGGACAGGGAGGAGACCCAGTACTTC
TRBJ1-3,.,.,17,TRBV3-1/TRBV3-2,CASSQGQQGGLGNTIYF,TGTGCCAGCAGCCAAGGTCAACAGGGTGGCCTTGGAAACACCATATATTTT
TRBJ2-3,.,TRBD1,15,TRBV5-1,CASSSGTGGADTQYF,TGCGCCAGCAGCTCCGGGACAGGGGGCGCAGATACGCAGTATTTT
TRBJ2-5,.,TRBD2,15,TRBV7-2,CASNLAGGLGETQYF,TGTGCCAGCAACCTAGCGGGGGGGCTCGGAGAGACCCAGTACTTC
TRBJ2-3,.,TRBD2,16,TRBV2,CASSEGVLAGRDTQYF,TGTGCCAGCAGTGAAGGGGTCCTAGCGGGAAGGGATACGCAGTATTTT
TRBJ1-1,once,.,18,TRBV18,CASSPRLENRDLNTEAFF,TGTGCCAGCTCACCACGCCTTGAAAACAGGGACCTGAACACTGAAGCTTTCTTT
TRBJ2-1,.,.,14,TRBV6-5,CASRAQGGYNEQFF,TGTGCCAGCAGGGCCCAGGGGGGGTACAATGAGCAGTTCTTC
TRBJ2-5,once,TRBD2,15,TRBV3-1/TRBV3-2,CASSQASGRGETQYF,TGTGCCAGCAGCCAGGCTAGCGGGAGAGGAGAGACCCAGTACTTC
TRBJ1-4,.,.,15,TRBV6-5,CASSYAFATNEKLFF,TGTGCCAGCAGTTACGCCTTTGCAACTAATGAAAAACTGTTTTTT